The 9 T cell receptor beta chains reported below all come from one sample, sequenced in a study of blood T cell repertoires in COVID-19. Data came from immunoSEQ multiplex PCR; TCRdb stores just in-frame clones and leaves some out. This sample has about 140,000 clones; around 78% occur once, and the top ten carry about 1.8%. Material: peripheral blood. The source of these receptors is a woman aged 55 to 70 with acute or convalescent COVID-19.

This clone was detected a few times. The chain couples TRBV6-6 to TRBJ2-2; TRBD1 matches 8 bases. Germline lookup yields CDR1 MNHNY and CDR2 SVGAGI (reference sequence). This CDR3 contains 15 residues. V was clipped by 8 bases and J by 5 bases; unmatched bases: 10. The CDR3 DNA sequence: TGTGCCAGCTTGGTCCAGGGGGCTGGAACCGGGGAGCTGTTTTTT. As protein: CASLVQGAGTGELFF.

In its sample, this clone was seen once. V usage is TRBV11-3 and J usage is TRBJ2-1; 8 bases are a match to TRBD1. The germline CDR1 and CDR2 sequences are SGHNT and YENEEA. V was pared by 3 bases and J by 7 bases, with 5 bases of the junction left unmatched. This CDR3 has 14 amino acids. The CDR3 loop reads CASSLGRGQNEQFF. The CDR3 region has the DNA TGTGCCAGCAGCTTGGGCAGGGGGCAAAATGAGCAGTTCTTC.

The J gene is TRBJ1-6, the V gene TRBV28, with D possibly being TRBD1 (5 bases). V dropped 2 bases and J dropped 13 bases, with 12 bases sitting between them. The CDR3 spans 13 residues. In germline, CDR1 is MDHEN, CDR2 SYDVKM. The CDR3 DNA follows: TGTGCCAGCAGTTTAGGGGAGGGGTGGCCCCTCCACTTT. Translated, it gives CASSLGEGWPLHF.

V usage is TRBV27 and J usage is TRBJ2-5; D perhaps matches TRBD1 (5 bases). The germline V and J ends were trimmed by 4 bases and 1 base, with 13 bases remaining between them. In germline, CDR1 is MNHEY, CDR2 SMNVEV (reference sequence). CDR3 size: 15 residues. Here the CDR3 reads CASSSPNRFQETQYF. Here the CDR3 DNA reads TGTGCCAGCAGTTCCCCGAACAGGTTCCAAGAGACCCAGTACTTC.

The chain is built from TRBV19 and TRBJ2-1; the match to TRBD2 covers 14 bases. Trimming cost V 5 bases and J 4 bases; bases outside gene matches: 4. Germline CDR1 and CDR2: LNHDA and SQIVND (reference sequence). The CDR3 has 16 residues. In DNA, the CDR3 is TGTGCCAGTAGTCCCGGACTAGCGGGAGGTTACAATGAGCAGTTCTTC. It is translated as CASSPGLAGGYNEQFF.

The chain carries TRBV18 and TRBJ2-3; TRBD2 might be the D (6 bases). With 4 bases removed from V and 0 bases from J, the gap between germline ends came to 11 bases. There are 15 residues in the CDR3. Germline CDR1 and CDR2: KGHSH and LQKENI. Here the CDR3 reads CASSLRTISTDTQYF. CDR3 sequence (DNA): TGTGCCAGCTCACTACGGACTATAAGCACAGATACGCAGTATTTT.

As concerns this clone: The same CDR3 also results from other DNA sequences found in this sample. The chain links TRBV6-5 to TRBJ1-1; D gene unclear. The CDR3 has 13 residues. Germline-derived CDR1 and CDR2 are MNHEY and SVGAGI. Trimming removed 0 bases at V and 5 bases at J, with 7 bases between. The CDR3 protein is CASSYSPRTEAFF. The DNA of the CDR3 is TGTGCCAGCAGTTACTCACCGAGGACTGAAGCTTTCTTT.

This chain joins TRBV19 and TRBJ2-5; D might be TRBD2 (6 bases). Trimming cost V 5 bases and J 7 bases, with 17 bases left between them. In germline, CDR1 is LNHDA, CDR2 SQIVND (reference sequence). The CDR3 has 14 residues. The CDR3 loop is CASSYGSGPRTQYF. The CDR3 DNA reads TGTGCCAGTAGTTACGGTAGCGGTCCGAGGACCCAGTACTTC.

This clone was counted only a few times. The CDR3 loop is CASGFIRGQGTGELFF. CDR3 coding DNA: TGTGCCAGCGGCTTTATTCGAGGACAGGGGACCGGGGAGCTGTTTTTT. The chain is built from TRBV6-6 and TRBJ2-2; 9 bases are a match to TRBD1. This CDR3 is 16 amino acids long. Per the germline V gene, CDR1 is MNHNY and CDR2 is SVGAGI (reference sequence). After removal of 8 bases from V and 5 bases from J, the junction contained 12 bases not matched to a gene.